Below, 16 T cell receptor beta chains from the same sample are listed, as sequenced in a study of T cells in Graves' hyperthyroidism and ophthalmopathy. Amplification yielded TCR beta CDR3 regions, with RNA transcripts as the source. First-round RT-PCR of the TCR CDR3 relied on the HTBI primer set. One entry per CDR3 protein, called by TCRdb with MiXCR from the multiplex PCR reads. The sample shows some 620,000 distinct CDR3 sequences, around 15% of them seen only once. The sample comprised blood. These receptors were taken from a woman younger than 45 with Graves' hyperthyroidism.

This clonotype was counted only a few times. J is TRBJ2-7 and V is TRBV20-1, with D hard to call. In germline, CDR1 is DFQATT, CDR2 SNEGSKA (reference sequence). The CDR3 sequence is 15 residues long. Trimming removed 0 bases from V and 3 bases from J, with 15 bases in between. DNA of the CDR3: TGCAGTGCTAGAGATCCCTCCGGGTCCCACTACGAGCAGTACTTC. Amino acid sequence: CSARDPSGSHYEQYF.

This clonotype was seen a few times. The V gene is TRBV28, the J gene TRBJ1-6; unclear D gene. This CDR3 contains 14 residues. CDR1 and CDR2 (germline): MDHEN, SYDVKM. V gave up 2 bases and J gave up 5 bases, with 7 bases separating them. The CDR3 DNA reads as TGTGCCAGCAGTTTAGGACTGAATAATTCACCCCTCCACTTT. This gives the protein CASSLGLNNSPLHF.

In regard to this clonotype: The junction does not match germline at one end; this may be a read error. The chain links TRBV30 to TRBJ2-3, with D perhaps given as TRBD1 or TRBD2 (5 bases each). The germline gives CDR1 GTSNPN, CDR2 SVGIG (reference sequence). This CDR3 spans 16 amino acids. For the CDR3, the DNA is TGTGCCTGGAGGACACCGTGGGAATCTAGCACAGGTACGCAGTATTTT. Residues: CAWRTPWESSTGTQYF.

This clonotype has a count of ten or more. The chain is built from TRBV28 and TRBJ1-5, with D uncertain. V shed 7 bases and J shed 10 bases, with 14 bases lying between them. Per the germline V gene, CDR1 is MDHEN and CDR2 is SYDVKM. The CDR3 has 12 residues. In DNA form, the CDR3 reads TGTGCCAGCACCGAGCGGCGCATACCCCAGCATTTT. Its protein is CASTERRIPQHF.

With regard to this clonotype: A read error may produce the germline difference seen at one junction end. This rearrangement joins TRBV11-3 to TRBJ2-3, with D possibly being TRBD1 or TRBD2 (5 bases each). This CDR3 comprises 15 residues. In germline, CDR1 is SGHNT, CDR2 YENEEA. The CDR3 DNA reads TGTGCCAGCAGCTTGGTTGGGGGAAGCACAGATATGCAGTATTTT. This translates into CASSLVGGSTDMQYF.

In this sample, this clonotype turned up many times. This chain joins TRBV11-2 and TRBJ2-1, with 9 bases identical to TRBD1. The germline CDR1 and CDR2 sequences are SGHAT and FQNNGV. V lost 5 bases to trimming and J lost 0 bases; unmatched junction nucleotides: 17. The CDR3 is made up of 20 amino acids. The CDR3 here is CASSGGYRGRLPSSYNEQFF. The CDR3 nucleotides read TGTGCCAGCAGCGGAGGATACAGGGGGCGTTTACCGAGCTCCTACAATGAGCAGTTCTTC.

The DNA of the CDR3 is TGTGCCAGCAGCTTAGGGACTAGCGGGAGCCCCTCCTACAATGAGCAGTTCTTC. Amino acids: CASSLGTSGSPSYNEQFF. The chain carries TRBV7-4 and TRBJ2-1; 13 nucleotides agree with TRBD2. CDR3 length: 18 amino acids. The V segment lost 1 base and the J segment 0 bases; nucleotides outside the gene matches: 3. The germline V gene encodes CDR1 SGHVT and CDR2 SQSDAQ.

This chain links TRBV24-1 with TRBJ2-3, with TRBD2 identical over 7 bases. V dropped 6 bases and J dropped 6; count of bases not matched to a gene: 14. Germline V CDR1 and CDR2: KGHDR, SFDVKD. The CDR3 is 16 amino acids. This chain's CDR3 is CATSSTTREEADTQYF. The CDR3, as DNA: TGTGCCACCAGTTCGACGACTCGGGAGGAAGCGGATACGCAGTATTTT.

This clonotype was seen many times. The chain joins TRBV18 to TRBJ2-7; 9 bases fit TRBD2. The CDR3 covers 15 residues. J gave up 1 base and V 4 bases, and 5 bases lay outside the gene matches. Germline lookup yields CDR1 KGHSH and CDR2 LQKENI. CDR3 sequence reads: CASSRRTSESYEQYF. DNA of the CDR3: TGTGCCAGCTCACGTCGGACTAGCGAGTCCTACGAGCAGTACTTC. The full variable domain, in which reference TRBV18 and TRBJ2-7 provide the parts outside the CDR3, is NAGVMQNPRHLVRRRGQEARLRCSPMKGHSHVYWYRQLPEEGLKFMVYLQKENIIDESGMPKERFSAEFPKEGPSILRIQQVVRGDSAAYFCASSRRTSESYEQYFGPGTRLTVT.

This clonotype was recorded a few times. This chain links TRBV6-2 or TRBV6-3 with TRBJ1-2; D gene ambiguous. The germline V and J ends were trimmed by 3 bases and 7 bases, with 15 bases remaining between them. CDR1 MNHEY and CDR2 SVGEGT come from the germline V gene. The CDR3 extends over 14 amino acids. In DNA form, the CDR3 reads TGTGCCAGCAGTTATGGAGGGAAAACGGCTGGCTACACCTTC. Amino acid sequence: CASSYGGKTAGYTF.

The chain employs TRBV2 and TRBJ2-1; 10 bases line up with TRBD2. This CDR3 contains 15 residues. Looked up from germline, CDR1 is SNHLY and CDR2 is FYNNEI. The V and J ends lost 7 bases and 7 bases, in that order; junction bases with no gene match: 10. CDR3 region: CASNKLAGKRNEQFF. DNA for the CDR3: TGTGCCAGCAACAAACTAGCGGGAAAACGGAATGAGCAGTTCTTC. The whole variable domain, filled in from reference TRBV2 and TRBJ2-1, reads EPEVTQTPSHQVTQMGQEVILRCVPISNHLYFYWYRQILGQKVEFLVSFYNNEISEKSEIFDDQFSVERPDGSNFTLKIRSTKLEDSAMYFCASNKLAGKRNEQFFGPGTRLTVL.

This chain joins TRBV20-1 and TRBJ1-6; maybe TRBD1 (5 bases). The CDR3 loop spans 14 amino acids. V was clipped by 0 bases and J by 9 bases, with 12 bases between them. In germline, CDR1 is DFQATT, CDR2 SNEGSKA (reference sequence). CDR3 loop: CSARDLGVGSPLHF. The DNA for the CDR3 is TGCAGTGCTAGAGATTTGGGGGTGGGTTCACCCCTCCACTTT.

CDR3 DNA: TGTGCCAGCAGCCCCAGGGTCAGCTCCTACGAGCAGTACTTC. Amino acids: CASSPRVSSYEQYF. The chain links TRBV9 to TRBJ2-7; possible D gene TRBD1, 5 bases. Germline V gene data show CDR1 as SGDLS and CDR2 as YYNGEE. The CDR3 extends over 14 amino acids. The ends were cut back, 4 bases at V and 0 bases at J, with 11 bases in the middle.

This clonotype turned up a few times. The genes are TRBV2 and TRBJ2-3, with a possible D match to TRBD1 (5 bases). Trimming left V 7 bases short and J 1 base short, with 12 bases between. The CDR3 totals 14 residues. The germline V gene has CDR1 SNHLY and CDR2 FYNNEI. The CDR3 DNA sequence: TGTGCCAGCACGAGAAGGGGTGGCACAGATACGCAGTATTTT. This translates into CASTRRGGTDTQYF.

V and J are TRBV6-2 or TRBV6-3 and TRBJ2-1, with 7 positions matching TRBD2. The CDR3 totals 15 residues. In germline, CDR1 is MNHEY, CDR2 SVGEGT. J gave up 7 bases and V 3 bases, and 9 bases lay outside the gene matches. The CDR3 DNA sequence: TGTGCCAGCAGTTATGGTGCGGGAGAGTTTAATGAGCAGTTCTTC. This translates into CASSYGAGEFNEQFF.

This clonotype was seen ten or more times. The CDR3 is CASSARDFLQETQYF. The CDR3 region has the DNA TGTGCCAGCAGCGCGAGGGACTTTCTCCAAGAGACCCAGTACTTC. V usage is TRBV9 and J usage is TRBJ2-5; D may be TRBD2 (6 bases). V was clipped by 3 bases and J by 1 base, with 13 bases between them. Germline V gene lookup returns CDR1 SGDLS and CDR2 YYNGEE. This CDR3 has 15 amino acids. Variable domain in full (rest from reference TRBV9 and TRBJ2-5): DSGVTQTPKHLITATGQRVTLRCSPRSGDLSVYWYQQSLDQGLQFLIQYYNGEERAKGNILERFSAQQFPDLHSELNLSSLELGDSALYFCASSARDFLQETQYFGPGTRLLVL.